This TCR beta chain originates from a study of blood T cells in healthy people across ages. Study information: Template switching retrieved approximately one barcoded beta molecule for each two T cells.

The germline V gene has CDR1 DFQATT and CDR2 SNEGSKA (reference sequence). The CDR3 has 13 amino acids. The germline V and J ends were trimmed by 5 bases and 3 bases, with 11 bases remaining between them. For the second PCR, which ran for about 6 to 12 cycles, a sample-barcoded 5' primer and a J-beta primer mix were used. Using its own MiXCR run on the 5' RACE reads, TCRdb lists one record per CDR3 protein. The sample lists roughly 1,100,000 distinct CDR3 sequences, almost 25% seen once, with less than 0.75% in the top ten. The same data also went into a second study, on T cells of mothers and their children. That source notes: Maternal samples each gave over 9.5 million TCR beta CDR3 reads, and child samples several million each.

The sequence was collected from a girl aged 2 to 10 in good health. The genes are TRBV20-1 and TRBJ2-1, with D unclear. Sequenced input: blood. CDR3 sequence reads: CSARTAYYNEQFF. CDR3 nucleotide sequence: TGCAGTGCTCGGACGGCATACTACAATGAGCAGTTCTTC.